This T cell receptor beta chain was captured in a study of blood T cell repertoires in COVID-19. Whole-study context: Sample material is recorded as cDNA or gDNA derived from T cells, B-cell-depleted T cells, or PBMCs.

Clones were read by immunoSEQ multiplex PCR, and TCRdb kept only the in-frame ones, dropping some. There are around 380,000 clones in the sample; more than 75% occur only once, and over 0.95% lies in the top ten. V trimming: 6 bases; J trimming: 4 bases; junction bases outside the gene matches: 10. The CDR3 extends over 15 amino acids. Germline V gene data show CDR1 as SNHLY and CDR2 as FYNNEI. Sequencing used peripheral blood. The clonotype was recovered from a human donor with acute or convalescent COVID-19. The donor label of this sample is uncertain. The gene calls are TRBV2 and TRBJ2-5; 8 nucleotides line up with TRBD1. CDR3 sequence (DNA): TGTGCCAGCAGAGTGGACAGGGATTCGGGAGAGACCCAGTACTTC. It yields the protein CASRVDRDSGETQYF.